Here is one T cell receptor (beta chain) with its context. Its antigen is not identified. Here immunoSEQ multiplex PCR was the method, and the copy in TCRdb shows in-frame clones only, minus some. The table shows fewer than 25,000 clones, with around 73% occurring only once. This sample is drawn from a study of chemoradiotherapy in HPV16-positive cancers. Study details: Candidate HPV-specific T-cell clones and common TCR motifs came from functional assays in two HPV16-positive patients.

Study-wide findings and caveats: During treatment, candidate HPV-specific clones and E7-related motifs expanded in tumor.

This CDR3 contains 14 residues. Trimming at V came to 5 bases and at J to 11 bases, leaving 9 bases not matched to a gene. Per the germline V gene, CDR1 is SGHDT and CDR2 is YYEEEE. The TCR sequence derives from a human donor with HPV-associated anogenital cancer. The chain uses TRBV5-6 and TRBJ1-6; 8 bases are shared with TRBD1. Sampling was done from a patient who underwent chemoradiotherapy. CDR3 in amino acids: CASRSGTGGTPLHF. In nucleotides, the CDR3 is TGTGCCAGCAGGTCCGGGACAGGCGGCACACCCCTCCACTTT.